This T cell receptor (beta chain) was recorded in a study of response to subunit inactivated influenza vaccine. TCRdb re-analysed the RT-PCR reads in MiXCR, keeping a single row per CDR3 protein. This repertoire shows 450,000 to 500,000 distinct CDR3 sequences, approximately 11% found once; its top ten account for roughly 12%. V lost 3 bases to trimming and J lost 0 bases; unmatched junction nucleotides: 5. The CDR3 has 17 amino acids. Germline loops: CDR1 MNHEY, CDR2 SVGAGI. Overall study findings and caveats: The authors suggested that every seasonal influenza vaccination recruits few new T cells.

On this clonotype itself: The target antigen is unknown.

Sequences were derived from PBMCs from blood, sampled about 6 weeks after vaccination. The V gene is TRBV6-5, the J gene TRBJ2-6; 7 bases line up with TRBD1. This sequence originates from a man in his fifties who received an inactivated influenza vaccine. CDR3 in amino acids: CASSYSPGGSGANVLTF. The CDR3 DNA reads TGTGCCAGCAGTTATTCCCCAGGGGGCTCTGGGGCCAACGTCCTGACTTTC.